This T cell receptor (beta chain) was sequenced for a study of T cell changes during pregnancy in multiple sclerosis. The V gene's germline CDR1 is SGHNT and CDR2 YENEEA. V was trimmed by 5 bases and J by 5 bases, leaving 12 bases between them. The CDR3 totals 13 residues. Produced via immunoSEQ multiplex PCR; TCRdb's table is partial and in-frame only. The table has some 60,000 clones, 93% seen once. Sequenced here: peripheral blood, sampled after pregnancy. V usage is TRBV11-3 and J usage is TRBJ1-1, with a tentative D call TRBD1 (6 bases). This clonotype originated in a female donor with multiple sclerosis, enrolled in a pregnancy study. The CDR3 spells CASSPGHGTEAFF. CDR3 coding DNA: TGTGCCAGCAGCCCGGGACACGGTACTGAAGCTTTCTTT. Full variable domain (rest looked up from reference TRBV11-3 and TRBJ1-1): EAGVVQSPRYKIIEKKQPVAFWCNPISGHNTLYWYLQNLGQGPELLIRYENEEAVDDSQLPKDRFSAERLKGVDSTLKIQPAELGDSAVYLCASSPGHGTEAFFGQGTRLTVV.